The next 29 T cell receptor beta chains were all read from a single sample in a study of pediatric ulcerative colitis. TCRdb's table, derived via immunoSEQ multiplex PCR, lists solely in-frame clones and lacks some. Counted here are 60,000 to 75,000 clones, around 80% occurring once; the ten biggest clones make up roughly 5.2%. Sequenced input: blood. These receptor sequences come from a boy aged 5-17 years with moderate ulcerative colitis.

The V gene is TRBV7-9, the J gene TRBJ2-2; tentatively, D is TRBD1 (5 bases). This CDR3 has 15 residues. Germline CDR1 is SEHNR and CDR2 is FQNEAQ (reference sequence). Trimming took off 3 bases at V and 1 base at J, with 9 bases between the two ends. CDR3 loop: CASSFGQMNTGELFF. The CDR3 region has the DNA TGTGCCAGCAGCTTCGGACAAATGAACACCGGGGAGCTGTTTTTT.

This rearrangement joins TRBV4-3 to TRBJ2-3; 10 nucleotides agree with TRBD1. V trimming: 1 base; J trimming: 3 bases; junction bases outside the gene matches: 7. Germline V gives CDR1 LGHNA, CDR2 YSLEER. CDR3 length: 17 amino acids. Here the CDR3 reads CASSQGQGAFLTDTQYF. The CDR3, as DNA: TGCGCCAGCAGCCAAGGACAGGGGGCGTTTTTAACAGATACGCAGTATTTT.

Of note for this clone: Other DNA sequences in the same sample also yield this CDR3. The chain joins TRBV7-2 to TRBJ2-7; D unclear. Germline-derived CDR1 and CDR2 are SGHTA and FQGNSA. V was clipped by 2 bases and J by 3 bases, with 8 bases between them. This CDR3 region has 13 residues. As DNA, the CDR3 is TGTGCCAGCAGCTTAACCTACAGCTACGAGCAGTACTTC. As protein: CASSLTYSYEQYF.

CDR3 region: CASSARDRGYVGNEQFF. In nucleotides, the CDR3 is TGTGCCAGCAGCGCCCGGGACAGGGGCTACGTGGGCAATGAGCAGTTCTTC. V and J are TRBV5-4 and TRBJ2-1; the match to TRBD1 covers 10 bases. Trimming took 4 bases from V and 6 from J; bases not matched to a gene: 13. Germline lookup yields CDR1 SGHNT and CDR2 YYREEE (reference sequence). The CDR3 extends over 17 amino acids.

The rearrangement links TRBV7-9 to TRBJ1-2; D unclear. The length of the CDR3 is 13 residues. Germline V lookup: CDR1 SEHNR, CDR2 FQNEAQ (reference sequence). V lost 5 bases and J lost 8, with 15 bases in between. The CDR3 region has the DNA TGTGCCAGCAGCCGATTTAACCCGGAAGGCTACACCTTC. Encoded protein: CASSRFNPEGYTF.

In its sample, this clone was seen a few times. V gene TRBV30 combines with J gene TRBJ1-4; unclear D gene. Germline V lookup: CDR1 GTSNPN, CDR2 SVGIG (reference sequence). V was trimmed by 2 bases and J by 0 bases, leaving 13 bases between them. The CDR3 has 16 residues. The CDR3 sequence: CAWSIGQAPTNEKLFF. Written as DNA, the CDR3 is TGTGCCTGGAGTATCGGTCAGGCGCCAACTAATGAAAAACTGTTTTTT. Looking up the rest from reference TRBV30 and TRBJ1-4 gives the full variable domain: SQTIHQWPATLVQPVGSPLSLECTVEGTSNPNLYWYRQAAGRGLQLLFYSVGIGQISSEVPQNLSASRPQDRQFILSSKKLLLSDSGFYLCAWSIGQAPTNEKLFFGSGTQLSVL.

This chain links TRBV7-2 with TRBJ2-7; weak D call: TRBD1 (5 bases). Trimming removed 4 bases at V and 3 bases at J, with 10 bases between. Germline V CDR1 and CDR2: SGHTA, FQGNSA. This CDR3 is 13 amino acids long. The CDR3 protein is CASSSQGNYEQYF. The CDR3 nucleotides are TGTGCCAGCAGCTCCCAGGGAAACTACGAGCAGTACTTC.

This clone was counted only a few times. This chain uses TRBV10-3 with TRBJ1-2; D is unclear. V lost 7 bases and J lost 3, with 9 bases in between. Per the germline V gene, CDR1 is ENHRY and CDR2 is SYGVKD. The CDR3 runs to 12 residues. The DNA of the CDR3 is TGTGCCATCAATCCCGGTGACTATGGCTACACCTTC. Its protein is CAINPGDYGYTF.

Here the CDR3 reads CASRRVELAKNIQYF. DNA for the CDR3: TGTGCCAGCCGTAGGGTGGAACTAGCCAAAAACATTCAGTACTTC. The chain has TRBV27 and TRBJ2-4, with unresolved D. The V and J ends lost 8 bases and 0 bases respectively, with 14 bases between them. The CDR3 runs 15 residues. Germline CDR1 and CDR2: MNHEY and SMNVEV (reference sequence).

In its sample, this clone was seen a few times. The chain joins TRBV19 to TRBJ1-2; D perhaps matches TRBD1 (5 bases). Germline V gene sequence: CDR1 LNHDA, CDR2 SQIVND (reference sequence). The length of the CDR3 is 14 residues. The V end was cut by 3 bases, the J end by 5 bases, with 13 bases between. The DNA for the CDR3 is TGTGCCAGTAGTATGGTCGACAGCGAGTATGGCTACACCTTC. Translating gives CASSMVDSEYGYTF.

This clone showed up just a few times. The chain links TRBV4-1 to TRBJ1-2; TRBD1 is a possible D gene (5 bases). V dropped 0 bases and J dropped 0 bases, with 8 bases sitting between them. The CDR3 has 15 amino acids. CDR1 and CDR2 from the germline V gene are MGHRA and YSYEKL. The CDR3 nucleotides are TGCGCCAGCAGCCAAGACCCGACAGCTAACTATGGCTACACCTTC. Its translation is CASSQDPTANYGYTF.

The V and J genes are TRBV27 and TRBJ1-5; the D gene is possibly TRBD1 (5 bases). V was cut by 2 bases and J by 2 bases, with 7 bases left in between. The CDR3 runs to 14 residues. CDR1 and CDR2 from the germline V gene are MNHEY and SMNVEV (reference sequence). CDR3 DNA: TGTGCCAGCAGTTTAACCAGGGGCAATCAGCCCCAGCATTTT. Residues: CASSLTRGNQPQHF.

This clone was recorded only once. J is TRBJ1-2 and V is TRBV5-1; a weak D match, TRBD1 (5 bases). CDR1 is SGHRS, CDR2 YFSETQ, per germline. The CDR3 covers 16 residues. V lost 2 bases and J 2 bases, leaving 16 bases between the germline ends. Here the CDR3 DNA reads TGCGCCAGCAGCTTTGAATTGCCCGCAGGGAACTATGGCTACACCTTC. Translating it yields CASSFELPAGNYGYTF.

The chain links TRBV4-3 to TRBJ1-2; 8 bases line up with TRBD1. This CDR3 spans 17 amino acids. Germline loops: CDR1 LGHNA, CDR2 YSLEER. After removal of 0 bases from V and 4 bases from J, the junction contained 10 bases not matched to a gene. CDR3 DNA: TGCGCCAGCAGCCAAGATCCCGGGACAGGAGACCTCTATGGCTACACCTTC. Its translation: CASSQDPGTGDLYGYTF.

The gene calls are TRBV5-1 and TRBJ1-1; TRBD1 aligns across 8 bases. The V gene end was trimmed by 2 bases and the J gene end by 4 bases; junction bases not matched to a gene: 10. The germline V gene encodes CDR1 SGHRS and CDR2 YFSETQ. This CDR3 region has 16 residues. The DNA of the CDR3 is TGCGCCAGCAGCTTCGATGCCAGGGGGCCGAGCACTGAAGCTTTCTTT. Its translation is CASSFDARGPSTEAFF.

V usage is TRBV4-1 and J usage is TRBJ1-2; D is unresolved. The CDR3 loop spans 17 amino acids. V was pared by 0 bases and J by 0 bases, with 14 bases between. The germline gives CDR1 MGHRA, CDR2 YSYEKL. CDR3 sequence reads: CASSQDFQASANYGYTF. The DNA for the CDR3 is TGCGCCAGCAGCCAAGACTTCCAGGCCTCCGCTAACTATGGCTACACCTTC.

V is TRBV2 and J is TRBJ1-2, with 8 bases identical to TRBD1. V shed 11 bases and J 6 bases; nucleotides not matched to a gene: 14. In germline, CDR1 is SNHLY, CDR2 FYNNEI. The CDR3 is 14 amino acids. Written as DNA, the CDR3 is TGTGCCGGGGACGAGGGACAGGTTCGCGATGGCTACACCTTC. It encodes CAGDEGQVRDGYTF. The entire variable domain, with the rest obtained from reference TRBV2 and TRBJ1-2, is as follows: EPEVTQTPSHQVTQMGQEVILRCVPISNHLYFYWYRQILGQKVEFLVSFYNNEISEKSEIFDDQFSVERPDGSNFTLKIRSTKLEDSAMYFCAGDEGQVRDGYTFGSGTRLTVV.

V and J are TRBV30 and TRBJ1-5, with 8 bases lining up with TRBD1. CDR3 length equals 14 residues. J gave up 4 bases and V 5 bases, and 7 bases lay outside the gene matches. Germline values: CDR1 GTSNPN, CDR2 SVGIG (reference sequence). The CDR3 here is CAWGQGWLNQPQHF. CDR3 DNA sequence: TGTGCCTGGGGACAGGGTTGGCTTAATCAGCCCCAGCATTTT.

The chain employs TRBV14 and TRBJ2-2; 8 bases agree with TRBD2. The V segment lost 1 base and the J segment 8 bases; nucleotides outside the gene matches: 9. The CDR3 has 16 residues. The V gene's germline CDR1 is SGHDN and CDR2 FVKESK. The CDR3 loop reads CASSQVSRGGSGELFF. CDR3 bases: TGTGCCAGCAGCCAAGTGAGCCGGGGGGGCTCTGGGGAGCTGTTTTTT. Variable domain in full (rest from reference TRBV14 and TRBJ2-2): EAGVTQFPSHSVIEKGQTVTLRCDPISGHDNLYWYRRVMGKEIKFLLHFVKESKQDESGMPNNRFLAERTGGTYSTLKVQPAELEDSGVYFCASSQVSRGGSGELFFGEGSRLTVL.

The chain employs TRBV7-6 and TRBJ2-5; D is unclear. Trimming pared 5 bases from V and 5 bases from J, leaving 9 bases between. The germline V gene has CDR1 SGHVS and CDR2 FNYEAQ. The CDR3 totals 12 residues. This CDR3 reads CASSLSGETQYF. CDR3 DNA: TGTGCCAGCAGCCTTTCGGGTGAGACCCAGTACTTC.

This clone was counted a few times. This chain links TRBV27 with TRBJ2-1, with 11 bases lining up with TRBD1. Per germline, CDR1 MNHEY and CDR2 SMNVEV (reference sequence). CDR3 length: 14 amino acids. The V and J ends lost 6 bases and 8 bases, in that order; junction bases with no gene match: 6. The CDR3 loop reads CASSLRTGGDEQFF. Here the CDR3 DNA reads TGTGCCAGCAGCCTACGGACAGGGGGCGATGAGCAGTTCTTC.

This chain connects TRBV5-1 to TRBJ1-2; TRBD1 agrees at 11 bases. Germline CDR1 and CDR2: SGHRS and YFSETQ. Germline trimming cut 4 bases from V and 7 bases from J; bases unmatched to any gene: 12. There are 16 residues in the CDR3. CDR3 DNA sequence: TGCGCCAGCAGCCCAAGGACAGGGGGCGGAATGGGTGGCTACACCTTC. It yields the protein CASSPRTGGGMGGYTF.

The rearrangement uses TRBV5-1 and TRBJ1-4; D ambiguous. Trimming pared 0 bases from V and 0 bases from J, leaving 12 bases between. Germline V CDR1 and CDR2: SGHRS, YFSETQ. This CDR3 region has 17 residues. CDR3 nucleotide sequence: TGCGCCAGCAGCTTGGCAAGTGAGGGTACAACTAATGAAAAACTGTTTTTT. It specifies CASSLASEGTTNEKLFF.

The CDR3 loop is CASSPGQVSGYTF. In nucleotides, the CDR3 is TGCGCCAGCAGCCCTGGACAGGTCAGTGGCTACACCTTC. The V call is TRBV5-1, the J call TRBJ1-2, with 7 bases lining up with TRBD1. Trimming took 4 bases from V and 7 from J; bases not matched to a gene: 7. The CDR3 consists of 13 residues. CDR1 is SGHRS, CDR2 YFSETQ, per germline.

This clone is a singleton in its sample. The chain employs TRBV7-9 and TRBJ1-5, with D tentatively TRBD1 (6 bases). The germline CDR1 and CDR2 sequences are SEHNR and FQNEAQ (reference sequence). The CDR3 contains 17 residues. V gave up 3 bases and J gave up 0 bases, with 15 bases separating them. CDR3 residues: CASSLARGAYSNQPQHF. The DNA for the CDR3 is TGTGCCAGCAGCTTGGCTCGGGGGGCTTATAGCAATCAGCCCCAGCATTTT.

This clone has only one observation. This chain joins TRBV25-1 and TRBJ2-4, with TRBD2 matching 15 bases. The V gene end was trimmed by 3 bases and the J gene end by 8 bases; junction bases not matched to a gene: 5. Germline V gene sequence: CDR1 MGHDK, CDR2 SYGVNS. This CDR3 region has 16 residues. The CDR3 loop is CASSDGTSGRWDIQYF. The CDR3 coding sequence is TGTGCCAGCAGTGACGGGACTAGCGGGAGGTGGGACATTCAGTACTTC. Complete variable domain (other parts from reference TRBV25-1 and TRBJ2-4): EADIYQTPRYLVIGTGKKITLECSQTMGHDKMYWYQQDPGMELHLIHYSYGVNSTEKGDLSSESTVSRIRTEHFPLTLESARPSHTSQYLCASSDGTSGRWDIQYFGAGTRLSVL.

This clone has a single count. The V gene is TRBV6-6, the J gene TRBJ1-2; 9 nucleotides line up with TRBD1. The germline V gene encodes CDR1 MNHNY and CDR2 SVGAGI (reference sequence). CDR3 length: 13 amino acids. The trim removed 6 bases at V and 10 bases at J, leaving 9 bases unmatched. The CDR3 nucleotides read TGTGCCAGCAGCGAAGGACAGGGGCGTAACTACACCTTC. Translating gives CASSEGQGRNYTF.

This sequence joins TRBV13 and TRBJ1-1, with D possibly being TRBD1 (5 bases). V was clipped by 1 base and J by 4 bases, with 13 bases between them. CDR3 length: 15 amino acids. Germline V lookup: CDR1 PRHDT, CDR2 FYEKMQ (reference sequence). CDR3 coding DNA: TGTGCCAGCAGCTTAGAAGGCAGGGTTCCCACTGAAGCTTTCTTT. Translating gives CASSLEGRVPTEAFF.

The chain carries TRBV11-2 and TRBJ2-7, with TRBD2 as a possible D gene (6 bases). Germline assignment: CDR1 SGHAT and CDR2 FQNNGV. Trimming removed 6 bases from V and 1 base from J, with 10 bases in between. The CDR3 is made up of 13 amino acids. CDR3 coding DNA: TGTGCCAGCAGGGGGACTGTATCCTACGAGCAGTACTTC. Translation gives CASRGTVSYEQYF. Full variable domain (missing parts from reference TRBV11-2 and TRBJ2-7): EAGVAQSPRYKIIEKRQSVAFWCNPISGHATLYWYQQILGQGPKLLIQFQNNGVVDDSQLPKDRFSAERLKGVDSTLKIQPAKLEDSAVYLCASRGTVSYEQYFGPGTRLTVT.